This TCR beta chain appears in the sequencing data of a study of cytomegalovirus exposure and HLA in healthy donors. This CDR3 region has 13 residues. The germline V gene encodes CDR1 MDHEN and CDR2 SYDVKM. Study-wide results and limits: With DRB1 most and HLA-C fewest, TCR association rates differed between HLA loci in a later analysis. Several of the most significant clusters appeared, in a later analysis, to be linked to common viral pathogens. Cytomegalovirus-associated TCR beta chains were listed, numbering approximately 150.

Regarding this clone: The antigen is unknown.

The PCR ran on 60 Vbeta and 13 Jbeta primers. Sequencing was performed with immunoSEQ multiplex PCR; in TCRdb, only in-frame clones are kept and a portion is missing. Of about 130,000 clones detected, roughly 80% appear once; the ten largest clones hold around 2.1%. This clonotype originated in a woman in her 40s in good health and CMV-seropositive. The specimen sequenced was PBMCs. The V and J genes are TRBV28 and TRBJ2-4; 9 bases map to TRBD2. The CDR3 sequence is CAASAGGPHIQYF. In nucleotides, the CDR3 is TGTGCTGCGTCGGCGGGAGGGCCACACATTCAGTACTTC.